The present T cell receptor beta chain was sequenced within a study of shared clonotypes between healthy human individuals. Genomic DNA from each subset was divided evenly over several immunoSEQ plates. Profiled with immunoSEQ multiplex PCR; TCRdb holds only in-frame clones, not every one. The sample contains over a million clones, more than 75% of which appear only once. There are 15 residues in the CDR3. Germline V gene data show CDR1 as MNHNS and CDR2 as SASEGT. V was cut by 7 bases and J by 2 bases, with 15 bases left in between. This receptor was taken from a man aged 18 to 29 in good health. Some clones in this sample may be carry-over from other donors' samples. Sequenced material: memory CD4+ T cells from PBMCs. Stated subset: CD45RA-negative fraction. The rearrangement links TRBV6-1 to TRBJ2-1, with D possibly being TRBD2 (6 bases). CDR3 DNA: TGTGCCAGCATAATACGGGACTCCGCCTACAATGAGCAGTTCTTC. This gives the protein CASIIRDSAYNEQFF.